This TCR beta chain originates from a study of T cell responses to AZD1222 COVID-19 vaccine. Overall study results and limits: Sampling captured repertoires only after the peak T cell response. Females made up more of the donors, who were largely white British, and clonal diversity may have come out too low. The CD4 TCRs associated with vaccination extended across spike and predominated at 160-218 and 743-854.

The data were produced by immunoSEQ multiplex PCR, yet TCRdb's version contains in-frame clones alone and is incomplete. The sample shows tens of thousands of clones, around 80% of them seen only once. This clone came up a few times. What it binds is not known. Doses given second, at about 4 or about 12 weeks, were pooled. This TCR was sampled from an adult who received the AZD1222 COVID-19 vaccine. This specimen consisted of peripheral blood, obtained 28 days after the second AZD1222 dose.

The CDR3 nucleotides are TGTGCCAGCAGTCGGACAGGGGGAATCTCTGGAAACACCATATATTTT. Residues: CASSRTGGISGNTIYF. The chain combines TRBV6-6 with TRBJ1-3; 10 nucleotides line up with TRBD1. The germline V gene has CDR1 MNHNY and CDR2 SVGAGI (reference sequence). Trimming took 5 bases from V and 0 from J; bases not matched to a gene: 4. CDR3 length: 16 residues.